This TCR beta chain comes out of a study of cytomegalovirus exposure and HLA in healthy donors. Whole-study results and caveats: The study reported that TCR beta sequences accurately predicted HLA-A and HLA-B alleles in most subjects. A later analysis showed TCR association rates differing by HLA locus, peaking at DRB1 and lowest at HLA-C.

It was with 60 Vbeta and 13 Jbeta primers that the PCR ran. The repertoire was sequenced with immunoSEQ multiplex PCR; TCRdb's copy has only in-frame clones and lacks some. The table has over 100,000 clones, 8.9% seen once. Whereas donors were nominally healthy upon sampling, unrecorded immune exposures were probable. The CDR3 has 14 amino acids. With V trimmed by 6 bases and J by 4 bases, 5 bases remained unmatched. From germline, CDR1 is PRHDT and CDR2 FYEKMQ (reference sequence). Notes on this clone: Its antigen remains unidentified.

Sequenced material: PBMCs. The sequence was obtained from a woman between 35 and 50 years old in good health and CMV-seropositive. The chain couples TRBV13 to TRBJ1-2, with 10 bases matching TRBD1. CDR3 sequence: CASRTRQGAYGYTF. Written as DNA, the CDR3 is TGTGCCAGCAGAACTCGACAGGGGGCCTATGGCTACACCTTC. Filled out from reference TRBV13 and TRBJ1-2, the complete variable domain reads AAGVIQSPRHLIKEKRETATLKCYPIPRHDTVYWYQQGPGQDPQFLISFYEKMQSDKGSIPDRFSAQQFSDYHSELNMSSLELGDSALYFCASRTRQGAYGYTFGSGTRLTVV.